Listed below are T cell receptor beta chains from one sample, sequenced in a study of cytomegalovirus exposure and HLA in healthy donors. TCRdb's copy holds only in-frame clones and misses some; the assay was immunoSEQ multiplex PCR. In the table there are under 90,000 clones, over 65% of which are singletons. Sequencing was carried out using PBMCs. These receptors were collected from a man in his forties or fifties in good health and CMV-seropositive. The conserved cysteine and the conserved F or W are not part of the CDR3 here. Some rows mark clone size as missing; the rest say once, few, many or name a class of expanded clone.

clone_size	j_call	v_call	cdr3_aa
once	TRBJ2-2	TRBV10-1	ASSESTPASSGELF
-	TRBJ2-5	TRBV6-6	ASRGQGRQETQY
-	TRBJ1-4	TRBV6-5	ASPTPTATNEKLF
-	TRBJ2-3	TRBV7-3	ASSLTGGDTQY
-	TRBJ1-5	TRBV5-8	AGGLSSNQPQH
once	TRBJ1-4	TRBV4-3	ASSQAAGVSNEKLF
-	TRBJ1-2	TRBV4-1	ASSQDYQGGGYT
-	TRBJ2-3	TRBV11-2	ASSLLAGAPDTQY
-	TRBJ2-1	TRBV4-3	ASSQDKESSYNEQF
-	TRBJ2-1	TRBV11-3	ASSLDHRSPYNEQF
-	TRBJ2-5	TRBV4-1	ASSQAPGGPNQETQY
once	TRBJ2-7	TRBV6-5	ASSQTSGFYEQY
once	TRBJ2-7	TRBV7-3	ASSLSAAGVSYEQY
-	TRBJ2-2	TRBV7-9	ASSLAASGRGNTGELF
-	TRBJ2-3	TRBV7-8	ASSFLPGDTQY
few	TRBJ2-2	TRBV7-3	ASMKASGTFIGELF
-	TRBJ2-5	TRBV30	AWSVFEETQY
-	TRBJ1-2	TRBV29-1	SVASGFNYGYT
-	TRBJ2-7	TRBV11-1	ASSFLAGAVRDEQY
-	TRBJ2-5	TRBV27	ASSRGRGHETQY
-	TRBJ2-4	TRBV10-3	AISETGGIENIQY
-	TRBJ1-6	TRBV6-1	ASSGTTALGGYNSPLH
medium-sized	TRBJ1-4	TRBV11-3	ASSQEGTANEKLF
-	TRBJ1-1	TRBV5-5	ASSLDSREAF
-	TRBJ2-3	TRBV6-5	ASSLTTSTDTQY
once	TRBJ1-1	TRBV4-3	ASSEGLENTEAF
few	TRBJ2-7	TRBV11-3	ASSLVAEQY
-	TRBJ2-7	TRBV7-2	ASRRTSGPYEQY
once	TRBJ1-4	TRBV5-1	ASSLNEKLF
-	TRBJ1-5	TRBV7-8	ASSLAGTGMGNQPQH
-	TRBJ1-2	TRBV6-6	ASSYSSGSVYGYT
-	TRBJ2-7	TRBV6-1	ASSEALAGAYEQY
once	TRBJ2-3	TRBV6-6	ASSPGQGGTDTQY
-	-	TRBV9	ASSVAPRGLAGDEQY
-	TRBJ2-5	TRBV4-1	ASSQDSLQTFQETQY
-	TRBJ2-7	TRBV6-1	ASSERSSGGRGEQY
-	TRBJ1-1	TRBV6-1	ASSLRGRTEAF
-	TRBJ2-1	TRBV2	ASSEVRGLF
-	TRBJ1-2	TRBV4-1	ASSQAGSTYGYT
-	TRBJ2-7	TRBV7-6	ASSLGLSGRYEQY
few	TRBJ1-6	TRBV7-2	ASSPRDRGWNSPLH
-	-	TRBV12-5	ASGLGGQPPAEQY
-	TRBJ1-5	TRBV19	ASSVLTGQPQH
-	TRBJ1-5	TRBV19	ASSIAGLNQPQH
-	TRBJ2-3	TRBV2	ASSESGTVVTDTQY
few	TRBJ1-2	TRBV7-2	ASSPGTANYGYT
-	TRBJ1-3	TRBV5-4	ASSLGQGIAGNTIY
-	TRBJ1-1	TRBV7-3	ASSSNTGSNTEAF
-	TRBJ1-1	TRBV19	ASSQTANTEAF
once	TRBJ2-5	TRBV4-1	ASSQGLAGLGVQETQY
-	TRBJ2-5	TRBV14	ASSQPRLAGRETQY